The 26 T cell receptor beta chains listed next were all sequenced from one sample in a study of blood T cell repertoires in COVID-19. The table came from immunoSEQ multiplex PCR; TCRdb's copy has only in-frame clones and leaves some out. The sample has roughly 180,000 clones; around 88% are singletons. Material: PBMCs or T cells enriched from blood (not recorded which). These receptors originate from a woman aged 25 to 45 who had recovered from COVID-19.

Here the CDR3 reads CASTLKGLAGVFHTQYF. CDR3 DNA: TGTGCCAGCACCCTGAAAGGACTAGCGGGAGTATTCCATACGCAGTATTTT. J is TRBJ2-3 and V is TRBV5-6; TRBD2 agrees at 13 bases. CDR1 is SGHDT and CDR2 is YYEEEE in the germline V gene. The CDR3 consists of 17 residues. V lost 6 bases, J lost 7 bases, and 14 bases stayed unmatched. Together with reference TRBV5-6 and TRBJ2-3, the CDR3 gives the full variable domain: DAGVTQSPTHLIKTRGQQVTLRCSPKSGHDTVSWYQQALGQGPQFIFQYYEEEERQRGNFPDRFSGHQFPNYSSELNVNALLLGDSALYLCASTLKGLAGVFHTQYFGPGTRLTVL.

The V gene is TRBV5-4, the J gene TRBJ1-4; 8 nucleotides align to TRBD1. Trimming at V came to 3 bases and at J to 2 bases, leaving 3 bases not matched to a gene. CDR1 and CDR2 from the germline V gene are SGHNT and YYREEE (reference sequence). The CDR3 sequence is 15 residues long. The chain's CDR3 is CASSSGQGTNEKLFF. The CDR3 DNA sequence: TGTGCCAGCAGCTCCGGACAGGGCACTAATGAAAAACTGTTTTTT.

V and J are TRBV13 and TRBJ1-4, with a tentative D call TRBD1 (5 bases). V shed 2 bases and J shed 8 bases, with 12 bases lying between them. Germline CDR1 is PRHDT and CDR2 is FYEKMQ (reference sequence). There are 14 residues in the CDR3. The CDR3 DNA reads TGTGCCAGCAGCTTATTCGGGGGAAGCGAAAAACTGTTTTTT. Translation gives CASSLFGGSEKLFF.

This clone appeared a single time. V is TRBV28 and J is TRBJ2-2; 13 bases align to TRBD2. The trim removed 8 bases at V and 6 bases at J, leaving 6 bases unmatched. Germline V gives CDR1 MDHEN, CDR2 SYDVKM. There are 15 residues in the CDR3. CDR3 bases: TGTGCCAGCCGTCTAACTAGCGGGAGGGCCGGGGAGCTGTTTTTT. Protein product: CASRLTSGRAGELFF. Filled out from reference TRBV28 and TRBJ2-2, the complete variable domain reads DVKVTQSSRYLVKRTGEKVFLECVQDMDHENMFWYRQDPGLGLRLIYFSYDVKMKEKGDIPEGYSVSREKKERFSLILESASTNQTSMYLCASRLTSGRAGELFFGEGSRLTVL.

The chain has TRBV27 and TRBJ1-6; 9 nucleotides align to TRBD1. CDR1 and CDR2 from the germline V gene are MNHEY and SMNVEV (reference sequence). CDR3 length: 17 residues. V dropped 6 bases and J dropped 0; count of bases not matched to a gene: 6. This CDR3 reads CASRLQGAGSYNSPLHF. The CDR3 DNA sequence: TGTGCCAGCAGACTACAGGGGGCTGGCTCCTATAATTCACCCCTCCACTTT.

The V and J genes are TRBV27 and TRBJ1-2; 9 positions match TRBD1. The CDR3 is 15 residues long. CDR1 is MNHEY, CDR2 SMNVEV, per germline (reference sequence). J was trimmed by 8 bases and V by 3 bases; bases with no gene match: 10. Here the CDR3 reads CASSLGPTGGGGYTF. The CDR3 coding sequence is TGTGCCAGCAGTTTGGGCCCTACAGGGGGCGGCGGCTACACCTTC.

This clone was detected once. The V gene is TRBV2, the J gene TRBJ2-7, with a possible D match to TRBD2 (6 bases). V was cut by 6 bases and J by 4 bases, with 16 bases left in between. Germline CDR1 is SNHLY and CDR2 is FYNNEI. This CDR3 has 14 amino acids. The CDR3 loop is CASRERLVAYEQYF. The CDR3 region has the DNA TGTGCCAGCAGAGAGAGACTAGTAGCGTACGAGCAGTACTTC.

The chain is built from TRBV6-2 or TRBV6-3 and TRBJ2-7, with 8 bases identical to TRBD2. With 2 bases clipped from V and 0 bases from J, the junction kept 6 bases outside the gene matches. CDR1 and CDR2 from the germline V gene are MNHEY and SVGEGT. The CDR3 has 16 residues. CDR3 nucleotide sequence: TGTGCCAGCAGTTACGGGGCTAGCGGGCTCTCCTACGAGCAGTACTTC. This translates into CASSYGASGLSYEQYF.

The chain recombines TRBV4-1 with TRBJ1-3, with D possibly matching TRBD1 (5 bases). Germline loops: CDR1 MGHRA, CDR2 YSYEKL. This CDR3 region has 16 residues. V lost 1 base to trimming and J lost 3 bases, with 13 bases between them. CDR3 nucleotides: TGCGCCAGCAGCCAAGGAGGGGTAGCGGGTGGAAACACCATATATTTT. This codes for CASSQGGVAGGNTIYF.

The chain uses TRBV3-1 (or the pseudogene TRBV3-2) and TRBJ2-7; a possible D gene is TRBD1 (7 bases). The CDR3 runs 14 residues. Germline CDR1 LGHDT, CDR2 YNNKEL (reference sequence). Deletions cut 0 bases from V and 6 bases from J, with 12 bases between. DNA for the CDR3: TGTGCCAGCAGCCAAGACGCAGGGGGGAGCGAGCAGTACTTC. Its protein product is CASSQDAGGSEQYF.

J is TRBJ2-1 and V is TRBV5-1, with 8 bases that match TRBD2. Trimming removed 4 bases from V and 7 bases from J; junction bases left unmatched: 13. Germline CDR1 reads SGHRS; CDR2 reads YFSETQ. The CDR3 sequence is 16 residues long. The CDR3 DNA is TGCGCCAGCAGCAACACAGCGGGAGTTGGTGCTAATGAGCAGTTCTTC. It yields the protein CASSNTAGVGANEQFF.

J is TRBJ2-1 and V is TRBV18; D uncertain. Trimming pared 0 bases from V and 1 base from J, leaving 10 bases between. The CDR3 is made up of 16 amino acids. Germline V gives CDR1 KGHSH, CDR2 LQKENI. The CDR3 coding sequence is TGTGCCAGCTCACCACCGACCAGCGCTTCCTACAATGAGCAGTTCTTC. This encodes CASSPPTSASYNEQFF.

The chain carries TRBV24-1 and TRBJ2-1; 13 nucleotides agree with TRBD2. J gave up 6 bases and V 7 bases, and 5 bases lay outside the gene matches. Germline CDR1 KGHDR, CDR2 SFDVKD. The CDR3 is 15 amino acids. The CDR3 loop is CATSVGLAGANEQFF. The CDR3 DNA follows: TGTGCCACCAGCGTTGGACTAGCGGGAGCCAATGAGCAGTTCTTC.

This clone was recorded only once. Here the CDR3 DNA reads TGTGCCAGCAGCGAAGCCGCAGGGGGCTGGTATGGCTACACCTTC. Translated: CASSEAAGGWYGYTF. The J gene is TRBJ1-2, the V gene TRBV9; 8 bases are a match to TRBD1. This CDR3 comprises 15 residues. The junction had 9 bases not matched to a gene; V was cut back by 3 bases and J by 5 bases. Germline CDR1 and CDR2: SGDLS and YYNGEE.

The chain uses TRBV2 and TRBJ2-5, with TRBD1 identical over 7 bases. V lost 10 bases to trimming and J lost 4 bases; unmatched junction nucleotides: 9. CDR1 SNHLY and CDR2 FYNNEI come from the germline V gene. The CDR3 runs 13 residues. CDR3 region: CATLRTGGETQYF. CDR3 bases: TGTGCCACCTTAAGGACAGGTGGAGAGACCCAGTACTTC.

The chain employs TRBV13 and TRBJ1-2; TRBD1 is a possible D gene (5 bases). Trimming pared 5 bases from V and 6 bases from J, leaving 13 bases between. Germline CDR1 PRHDT, CDR2 FYEKMQ (reference sequence). The CDR3 contains 13 residues. CDR3 sequence reads: CASSGQGSDGYTF. CDR3 bases: TGTGCCAGCAGCGGTCAGGGAAGCGATGGCTACACCTTC.

The chain uses TRBV29-1 and TRBJ2-1, with 15 bases fitting TRBD2. The ends lost 5 bases at V and 12 bases at J; junction bases unmatched: 8. The germline V gene has CDR1 SQVTM and CDR2 ANQGSEA. The CDR3 runs 14 residues. Written as DNA, the CDR3 is TGCAGCGTTCTCGGACTAGCGGGAGGGCTAAGGCAGTTCTTC. It is translated as CSVLGLAGGLRQFF.

Details on this clone: Other DNA sequences within the sample encode an identical CDR3. This chain links TRBV6-1 with TRBJ2-7, with 9 bases aligning to TRBD1. With V trimmed by 3 bases and J by 3 bases, 3 bases remained unmatched. Germline V CDR1 and CDR2: MNHNS, SASEGT. The CDR3 covers 14 residues. CDR3 loop: CASSEDRGSYEQYF. The CDR3 DNA is TGTGCCAGCAGTGAGGACAGGGGTAGCTACGAGCAGTACTTC.

This clone was seen once. The rearrangement joins TRBV3-1 (or the pseudogene TRBV3-2) to TRBJ2-7, with D perhaps TRBD1 (5 bases). Trimming took 4 bases from V and 6 from J, leaving 10 bases between them. The CDR3 covers 12 residues. Germline V lookup: CDR1 LGHDT, CDR2 YNNKEL (reference sequence). The CDR3 sequence: CASSLQGAEQYF. For the CDR3, the DNA is TGTGCCAGCAGCCTCCAGGGCGCCGAGCAGTACTTC.

The table lists this clone with a few counts. The chain joins TRBV3-1 (or the pseudogene TRBV3-2) to TRBJ2-7, with 9 bases that match TRBD1. This CDR3 comprises 14 residues. CDR1 and CDR2 (germline): LGHDT, YNNKEL (reference sequence). V was pared by 4 bases and J by 3 bases, with 4 bases of the junction left unmatched. Here the CDR3 reads CASSLGQGGYEQYF. The DNA of the CDR3 is TGTGCCAGCAGCCTGGGACAGGGAGGCTACGAGCAGTACTTC.

The chain couples TRBV5-1 to TRBJ2-7; 9 bases match TRBD1. The CDR3 is 15 amino acids. Looked up from germline, CDR1 is SGHRS and CDR2 is YFSETQ. Trimming took 1 base from V and 3 from J; bases not matched to a gene: 5. CDR3 in DNA: TGCGCCAGCAGCTTGACGGGGGACAGGGTCTACGAGCAGTACTTC. Protein product: CASSLTGDRVYEQYF.

The chain recombines TRBV4-1 with TRBJ2-1; the match to TRBD2 covers 7 bases. The CDR3 spans 15 residues. The V segment lost 1 base and the J segment 9 bases; nucleotides outside the gene matches: 9. Germline V gives CDR1 MGHRA, CDR2 YSYEKL. The CDR3 sequence: CASSQVGEGRGEQFF. The CDR3 nucleotides are TGCGCCAGCAGCCAAGTAGGGGAGGGCCGGGGTGAGCAGTTCTTC.

The chain joins TRBV5-1 to TRBJ2-1, with D tentatively TRBD2 (6 bases). The CDR3 extends over 15 amino acids. CDR1 is SGHRS, CDR2 YFSETQ, per germline. V was cut by 1 base and J by 4 bases, with 12 bases left in between. The DNA of the CDR3 is TGCGCCAGCAGCTTGCGGGGGACGGATTACAATGAGCAGTTCTTC. The encoded protein is CASSLRGTDYNEQFF.

The V and J genes are TRBV5-1 and TRBJ1-6; the D is unclear. The V end lost 0 bases, the J end lost 13 bases, and 8 bases lay between the germline ends. CDR3 length: 12 residues. Germline V gives CDR1 SGHRS, CDR2 YFSETQ. As DNA, the CDR3 is TGCGCCAGCAGCTTGGGCCCGGGGCCCCTCCACTTT. Translated: CASSLGPGPLHF.

J is TRBJ2-5 and V is TRBV5-1; TRBD2 matches at 14 bases. The CDR3 has 17 residues. Looked up from germline, CDR1 is SGHRS and CDR2 is YFSETQ. V shed 4 bases and J 3 bases; nucleotides not matched to a gene: 8. CDR3 loop: CASSRTGTSGSEETQYF. Here the CDR3 DNA reads TGCGCCAGCAGCAGGACCGGGACTAGCGGGAGTGAAGAGACCCAGTACTTC.

The V call is TRBV29-1, the J call TRBJ2-7, with TRBD2 identical over 12 bases. The CDR3 length is 13 residues. Germline V gives CDR1 SQVTM, CDR2 ANQGSEA. Germline trimming cut 5 bases from V and 3 bases from J; bases unmatched to any gene: 2. CDR3: CSVLTSGSYEQYF. CDR3 in DNA: TGCAGCGTTCTGACTAGCGGGAGCTACGAGCAGTACTTC.